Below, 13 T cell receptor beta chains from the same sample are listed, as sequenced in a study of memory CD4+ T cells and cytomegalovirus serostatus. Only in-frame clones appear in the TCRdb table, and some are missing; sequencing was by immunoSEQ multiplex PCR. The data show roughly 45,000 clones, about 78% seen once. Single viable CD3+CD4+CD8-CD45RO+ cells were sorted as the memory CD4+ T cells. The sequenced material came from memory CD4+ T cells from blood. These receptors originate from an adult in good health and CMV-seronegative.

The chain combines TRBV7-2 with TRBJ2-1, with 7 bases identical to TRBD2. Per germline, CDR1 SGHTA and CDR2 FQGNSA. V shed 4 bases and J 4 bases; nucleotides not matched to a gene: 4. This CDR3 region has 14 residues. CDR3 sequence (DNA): TGTGCCAGCAGCTCGGGACTACCTTACAATGAGCAGTTCTTC. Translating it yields CASSSGLPYNEQFF.

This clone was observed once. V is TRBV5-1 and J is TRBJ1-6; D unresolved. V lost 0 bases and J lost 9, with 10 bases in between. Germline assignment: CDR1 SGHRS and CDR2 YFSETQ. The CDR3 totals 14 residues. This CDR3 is CASSLDQAASPLHF. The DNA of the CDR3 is TGCGCCAGCAGCTTGGATCAAGCGGCTTCACCCCTCCACTTT.

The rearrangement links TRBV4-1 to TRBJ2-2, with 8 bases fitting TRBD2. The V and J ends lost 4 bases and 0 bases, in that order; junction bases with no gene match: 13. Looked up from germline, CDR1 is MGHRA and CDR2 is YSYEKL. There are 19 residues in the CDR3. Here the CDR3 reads CASSLPDLLAAANTGELFF. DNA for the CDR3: TGCGCCAGCAGCCTACCAGACCTACTAGCGGCCGCGAACACCGGGGAGCTGTTTTTT.

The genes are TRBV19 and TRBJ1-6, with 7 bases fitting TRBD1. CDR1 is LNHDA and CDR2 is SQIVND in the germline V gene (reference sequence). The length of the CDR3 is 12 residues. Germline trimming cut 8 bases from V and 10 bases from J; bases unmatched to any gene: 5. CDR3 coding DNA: TGTGCCAGTCGGACAGGACCCTCACCCCTCCACTTT. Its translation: CASRTGPSPLHF.

The CDR3 reads CASSLMPGQGLEKLFF. The CDR3 region has the DNA TGTGCCAGCAGCCTCATGCCGGGACAGGGCCTTGAAAAACTGTTTTTT. The chain employs TRBV7-2 and TRBJ1-4; 9 bases match TRBD1. V lost 5 bases to trimming and J lost 7 bases; unmatched junction nucleotides: 11. Germline V gene data show CDR1 as SGHTA and CDR2 as FQGNSA. The CDR3 is 16 residues long.

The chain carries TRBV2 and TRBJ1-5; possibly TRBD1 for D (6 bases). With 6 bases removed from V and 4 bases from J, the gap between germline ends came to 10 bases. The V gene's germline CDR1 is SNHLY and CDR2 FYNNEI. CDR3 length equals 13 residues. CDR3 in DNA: TGTGCCAGCAGAACAGGGACGAATCAGCCCCAGCATTTT. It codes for CASRTGTNQPQHF.

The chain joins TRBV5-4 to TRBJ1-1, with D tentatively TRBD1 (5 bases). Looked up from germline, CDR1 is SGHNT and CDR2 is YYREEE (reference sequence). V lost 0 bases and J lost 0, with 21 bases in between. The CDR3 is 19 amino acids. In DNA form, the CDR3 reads TGTGCCAGCAGCTTGGGGGGGACCCCGTGGGTCTCCATGAACACTGAAGCTTTCTTT. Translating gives CASSLGGTPWVSMNTEAFF.

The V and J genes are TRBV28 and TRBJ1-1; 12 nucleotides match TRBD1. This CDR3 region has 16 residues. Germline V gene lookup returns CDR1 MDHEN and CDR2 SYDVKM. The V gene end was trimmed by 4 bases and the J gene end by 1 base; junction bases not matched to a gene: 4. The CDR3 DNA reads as TGTGCCAGCAGTTCCCGGGACAGGGGGCCGAACACTGAAGCTTTCTTT. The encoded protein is CASSSRDRGPNTEAFF.

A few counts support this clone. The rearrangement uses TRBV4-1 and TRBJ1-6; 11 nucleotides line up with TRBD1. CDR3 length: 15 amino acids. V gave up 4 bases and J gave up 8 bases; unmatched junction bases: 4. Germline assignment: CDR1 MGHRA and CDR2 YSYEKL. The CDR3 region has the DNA TGCGCCAGCAGCCCCTGGGGACAGGGGGATTCACCCCTCCACTTT. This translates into CASSPWGQGDSPLHF.

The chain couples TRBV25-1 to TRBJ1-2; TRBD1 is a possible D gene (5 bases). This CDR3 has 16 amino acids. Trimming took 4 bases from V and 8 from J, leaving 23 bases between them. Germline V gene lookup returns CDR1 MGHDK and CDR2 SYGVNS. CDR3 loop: CASSGFGTEGVRGYTF. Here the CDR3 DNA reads TGTGCCAGCAGTGGATTTGGGACGGAAGGGGTAAGAGGCTACACCTTC.

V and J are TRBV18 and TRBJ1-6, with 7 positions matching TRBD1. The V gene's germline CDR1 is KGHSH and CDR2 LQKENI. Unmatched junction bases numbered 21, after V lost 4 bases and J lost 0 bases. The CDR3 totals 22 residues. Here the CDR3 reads CASSLTFGTVIGESSYNSPLHF. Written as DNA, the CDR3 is TGTGCCAGCTCACTTACTTTCGGGACAGTGATTGGGGAGAGCTCCTATAATTCACCCCTCCACTTT.

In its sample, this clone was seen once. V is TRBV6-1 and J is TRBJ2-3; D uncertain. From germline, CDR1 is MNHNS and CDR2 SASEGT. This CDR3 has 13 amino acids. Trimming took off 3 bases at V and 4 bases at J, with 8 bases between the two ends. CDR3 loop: CASSDSRADTQYF. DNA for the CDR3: TGTGCCAGCAGTGATTCCCGGGCAGATACGCAGTATTTT.

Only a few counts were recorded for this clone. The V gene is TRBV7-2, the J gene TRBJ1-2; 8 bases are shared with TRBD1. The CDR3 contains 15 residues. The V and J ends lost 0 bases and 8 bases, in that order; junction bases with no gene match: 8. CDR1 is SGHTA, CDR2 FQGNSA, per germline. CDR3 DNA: TGTGCCAGCAGCTTAGCGCGGTCAGGGGGCAACGGCTACACCTTC. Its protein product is CASSLARSGGNGYTF.